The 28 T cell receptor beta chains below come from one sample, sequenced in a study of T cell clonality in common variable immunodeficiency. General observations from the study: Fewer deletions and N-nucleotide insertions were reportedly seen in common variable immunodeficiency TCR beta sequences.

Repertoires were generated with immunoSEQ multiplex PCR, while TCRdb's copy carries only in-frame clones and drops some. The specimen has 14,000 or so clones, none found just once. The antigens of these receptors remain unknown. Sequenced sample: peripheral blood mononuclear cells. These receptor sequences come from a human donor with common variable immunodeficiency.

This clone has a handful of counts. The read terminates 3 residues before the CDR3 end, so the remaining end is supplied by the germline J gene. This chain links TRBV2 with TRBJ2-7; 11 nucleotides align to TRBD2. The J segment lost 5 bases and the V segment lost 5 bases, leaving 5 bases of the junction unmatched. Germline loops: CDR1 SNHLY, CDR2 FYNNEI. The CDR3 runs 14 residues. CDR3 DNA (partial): TGTGCCAGCAGTTTTACTAGCGGGGGTCACGAG. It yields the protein CASSFTSGGHE. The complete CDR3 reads CASSFTSGGHEQYF.

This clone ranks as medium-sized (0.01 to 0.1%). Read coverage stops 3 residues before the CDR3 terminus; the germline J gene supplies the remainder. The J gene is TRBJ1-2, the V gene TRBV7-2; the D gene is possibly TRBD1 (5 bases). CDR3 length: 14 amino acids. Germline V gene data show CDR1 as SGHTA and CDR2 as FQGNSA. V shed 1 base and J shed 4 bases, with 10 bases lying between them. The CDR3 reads CASSLGSGFYGYTF. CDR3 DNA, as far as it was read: TGTGCCAGCAGCTTAGGTTCAGGGTTCTATGGC.

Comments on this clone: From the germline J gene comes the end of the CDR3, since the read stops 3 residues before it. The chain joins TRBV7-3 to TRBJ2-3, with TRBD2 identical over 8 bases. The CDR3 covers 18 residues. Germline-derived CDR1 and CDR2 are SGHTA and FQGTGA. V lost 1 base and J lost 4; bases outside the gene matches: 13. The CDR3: CASSLRAGLGRVPDTQYF. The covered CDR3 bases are TGTGCCAGCAGCTTAAGGGCGGGACTAGGTCGGGTCCCAGATACG.

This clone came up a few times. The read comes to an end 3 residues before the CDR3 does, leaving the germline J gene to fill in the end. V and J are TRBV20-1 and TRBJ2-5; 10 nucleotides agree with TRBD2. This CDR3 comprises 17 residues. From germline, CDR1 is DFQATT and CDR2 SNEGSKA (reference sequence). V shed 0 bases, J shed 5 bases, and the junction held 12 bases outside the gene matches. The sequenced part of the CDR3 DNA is TGCAGTGCTAGAGATCTGTTGGAGCGGGGGGGCCGGGAGACC. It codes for CSARDLLERGGRET. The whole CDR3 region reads CSARDLLERGGRETQYF.

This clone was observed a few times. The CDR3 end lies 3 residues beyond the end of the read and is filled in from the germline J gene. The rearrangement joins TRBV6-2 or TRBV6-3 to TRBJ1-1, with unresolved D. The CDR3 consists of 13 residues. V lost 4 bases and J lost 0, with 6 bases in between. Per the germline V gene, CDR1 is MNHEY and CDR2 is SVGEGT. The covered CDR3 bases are TGTGCCAGCAGTTTTTCGGTGAACACTGAA. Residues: CASSFSVNTE. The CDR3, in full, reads CASSFSVNTEAFF.

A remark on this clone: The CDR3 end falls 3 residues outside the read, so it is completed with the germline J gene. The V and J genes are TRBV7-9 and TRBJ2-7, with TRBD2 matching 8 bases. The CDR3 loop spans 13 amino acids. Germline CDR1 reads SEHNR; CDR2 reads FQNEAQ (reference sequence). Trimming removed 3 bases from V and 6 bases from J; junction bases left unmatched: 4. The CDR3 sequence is CASSFAGGSEQYF. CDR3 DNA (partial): TGTGCCAGCAGCTTTGCGGGGGGTTCCGAG.

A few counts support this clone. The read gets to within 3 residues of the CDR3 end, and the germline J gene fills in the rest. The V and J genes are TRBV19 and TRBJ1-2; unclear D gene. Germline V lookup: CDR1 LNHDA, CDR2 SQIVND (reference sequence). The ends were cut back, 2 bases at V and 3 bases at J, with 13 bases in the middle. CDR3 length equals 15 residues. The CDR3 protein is CASSIKARGDYGYTF. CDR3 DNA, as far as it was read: TGTGCCAGTAGTATAAAGGCCCGCGGGGACTATGGC.

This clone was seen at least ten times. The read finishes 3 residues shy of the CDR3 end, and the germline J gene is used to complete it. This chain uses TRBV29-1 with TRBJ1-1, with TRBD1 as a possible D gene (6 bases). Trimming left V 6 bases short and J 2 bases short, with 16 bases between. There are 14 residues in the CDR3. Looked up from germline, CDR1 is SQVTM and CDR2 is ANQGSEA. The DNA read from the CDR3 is TGCAGCGTCCGCAACAGGGAGGGTAACACTGAA. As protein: CSVRNREGNTE. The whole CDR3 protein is CSVRNREGNTEAFF.

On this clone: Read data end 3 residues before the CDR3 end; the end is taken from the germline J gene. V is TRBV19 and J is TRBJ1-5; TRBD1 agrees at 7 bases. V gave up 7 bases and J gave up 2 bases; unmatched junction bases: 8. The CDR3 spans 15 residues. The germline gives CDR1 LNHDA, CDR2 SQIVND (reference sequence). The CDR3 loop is CASNPPTGGNQPQHF. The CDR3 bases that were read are TGTGCCAGTAACCCACCCACAGGGGGCAATCAGCCC.

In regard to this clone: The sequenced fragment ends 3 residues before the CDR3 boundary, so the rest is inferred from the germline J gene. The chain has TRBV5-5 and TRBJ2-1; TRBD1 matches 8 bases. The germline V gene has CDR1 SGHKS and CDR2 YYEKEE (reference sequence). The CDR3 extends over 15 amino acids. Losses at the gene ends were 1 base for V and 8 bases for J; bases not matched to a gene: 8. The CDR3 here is CASSLSLRGRDEQFF. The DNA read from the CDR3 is TGTGCCAGCAGCTTGTCCCTCAGGGGGCGCGATGAG.

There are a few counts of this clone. The CDR3 protein is CASNPGGPSTDTQYF. CDR3 bases read: TGTGCCAGTAATCCGGGGGGGCCTAGCACAGATACG. V gene TRBV19 combines with J gene TRBJ2-3, with 8 nucleotides matching TRBD2. The read halts 3 residues ahead of the CDR3 end, with the missing end drawn from the germline J gene. V gave up 7 bases and J gave up 0 bases; unmatched junction bases: 6. The CDR3 length is 15 residues. Germline CDR1 and CDR2: LNHDA and SQIVND (reference sequence).

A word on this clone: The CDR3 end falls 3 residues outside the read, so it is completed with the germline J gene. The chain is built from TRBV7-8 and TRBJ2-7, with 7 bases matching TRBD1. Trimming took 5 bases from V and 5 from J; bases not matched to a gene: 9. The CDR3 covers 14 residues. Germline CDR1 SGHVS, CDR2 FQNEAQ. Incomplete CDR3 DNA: TGTGCCAGCAGCGACAGGGCCACCAGCAACGAG. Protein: CASSDRATSNE. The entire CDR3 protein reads CASSDRATSNEQYF. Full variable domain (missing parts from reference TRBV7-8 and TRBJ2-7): GAGVSQSPRYKVAKRGQDVALRCDPISGHVSLFWYQQALGQGPEFLTYFQNEAQLDKSGLPSDRFFAERPEGSVSTLKIQRTQQEDSAVYLCASSDRATSNEQYFGPGTRLTVT.

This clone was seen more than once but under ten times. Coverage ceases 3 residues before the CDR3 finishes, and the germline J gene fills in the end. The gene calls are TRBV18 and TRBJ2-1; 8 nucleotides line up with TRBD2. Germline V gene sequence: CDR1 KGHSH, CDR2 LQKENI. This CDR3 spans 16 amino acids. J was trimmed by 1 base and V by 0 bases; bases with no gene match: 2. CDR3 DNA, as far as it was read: TGTGCCAGCTCACCACCTAGCGGGGTATCCTACAATGAG. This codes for CASSPPSGVSYNE. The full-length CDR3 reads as CASSPPSGVSYNEQFF.

CDR3 amino acids: CASSPRQGDEQYF. CDR3 bases read: TGTGCCAGCTCCCCGCGACAGGGAGACGAG. The V call is TRBV18, the J call TRBJ2-7; 7 bases agree with TRBD1. The missing CDR3 end, 3 residues past where the read stops, is filled in from the germline J gene. The CDR3 extends over 13 amino acids. Trimming took 6 bases from V and 5 from J; bases not matched to a gene: 7. The germline V gene has CDR1 KGHSH and CDR2 LQKENI.

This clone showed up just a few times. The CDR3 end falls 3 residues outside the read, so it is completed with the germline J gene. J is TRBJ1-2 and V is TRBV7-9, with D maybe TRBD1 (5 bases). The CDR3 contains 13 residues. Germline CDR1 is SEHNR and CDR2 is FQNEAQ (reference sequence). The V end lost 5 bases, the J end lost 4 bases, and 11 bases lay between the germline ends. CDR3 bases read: TGTGCCAGCAGCCCGGGGGGGAGCTATGGC. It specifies CASSPGGSYG. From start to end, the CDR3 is CASSPGGSYGYTF.

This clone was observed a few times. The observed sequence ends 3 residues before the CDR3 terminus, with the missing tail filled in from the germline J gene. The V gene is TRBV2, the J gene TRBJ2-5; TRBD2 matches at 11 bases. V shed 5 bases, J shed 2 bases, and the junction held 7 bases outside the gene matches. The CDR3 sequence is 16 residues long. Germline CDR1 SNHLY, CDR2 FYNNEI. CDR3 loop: CASSSISGGDQETQYF. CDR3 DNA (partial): TGTGCCAGCAGTTCCATTAGCGGGGGGGATCAAGAGACC.

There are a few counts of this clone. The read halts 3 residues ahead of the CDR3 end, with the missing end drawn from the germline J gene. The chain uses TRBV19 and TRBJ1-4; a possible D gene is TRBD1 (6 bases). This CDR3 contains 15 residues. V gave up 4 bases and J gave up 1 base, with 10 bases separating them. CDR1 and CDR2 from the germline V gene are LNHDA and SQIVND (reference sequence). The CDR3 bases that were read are TGTGCCAGTAGTACCTACAGGGAAACTAATGAAAAA. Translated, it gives CASSTYRETNEK. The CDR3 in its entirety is CASSTYRETNEKLFF. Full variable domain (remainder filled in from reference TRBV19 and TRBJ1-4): DGGITQSPKYLFRKEGQNVTLSCEQNLNHDAMYWYRQDPGQGLRLIYYSQIVNDFQKGDIAEGYSVSREKKESFPLTVTSAQKNPTAFYLCASSTYRETNEKLFFGSGTQLSVL.

This CDR3 reads CAVGQGTNEQFF. The CDR3 DNA, read in part, is TGTGCCGTTGGACAGGGGACGAATGAG. This chain uses TRBV7-9 with TRBJ2-1; TRBD1 matches at 9 bases. The CDR3 extends 3 residues past the end of the read, so its final part is completed from the germline J gene. Germline CDR1 reads SEHNR; CDR2 reads FQNEAQ (reference sequence). There are 12 residues in the CDR3. The V gene end was trimmed by 11 bases and the J gene end by 7 bases; junction bases not matched to a gene: 6. The entire variable domain, with the rest obtained from reference TRBV7-9 and TRBJ2-1, is as follows: DTGVSQNPRHKITKRGQNVTFRCDPISEHNRLYWYRQTLGQGPEFLTYFQNEAQLEKSRLLSDRFSAERPKGSFSTLEIQRTEQGDSAMYLCAVGQGTNEQFFGPGTRLTVL.

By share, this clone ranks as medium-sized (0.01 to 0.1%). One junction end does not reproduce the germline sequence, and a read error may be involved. Here the CDR3 reads CASSQEGTGAGNTIYF. The sequenced part of the CDR3 DNA is TGCGCCAGCAGCCAAGAAGGGACAGGGGCTGGAAACACC. The rearrangement joins TRBV4-2 to TRBJ1-3, with TRBD1 identical over 10 bases. The sequenced fragment ends 3 residues before the CDR3 boundary, so the rest is inferred from the germline J gene. Germline lookup yields CDR1 LGHNA and CDR2 YNFKEQ. The length of the CDR3 is 16 residues.

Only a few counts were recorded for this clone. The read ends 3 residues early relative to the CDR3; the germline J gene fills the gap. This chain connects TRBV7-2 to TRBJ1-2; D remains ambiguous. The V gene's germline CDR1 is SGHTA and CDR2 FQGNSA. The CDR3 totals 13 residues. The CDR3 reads CASSLAGLLGYTF. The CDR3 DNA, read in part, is TGTGCCAGCAGCTTAGCAGGGTTGTTAGGC.

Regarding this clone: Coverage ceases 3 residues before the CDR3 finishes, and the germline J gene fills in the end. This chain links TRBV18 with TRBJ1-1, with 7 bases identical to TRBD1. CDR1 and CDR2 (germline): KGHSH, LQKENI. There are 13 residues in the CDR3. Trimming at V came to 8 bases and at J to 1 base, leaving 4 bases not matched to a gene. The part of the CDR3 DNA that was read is TGTGCCAGCCACCGGGACAGGAACACTGAA. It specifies CASHRDRNTE. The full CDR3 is CASHRDRNTEAFF.

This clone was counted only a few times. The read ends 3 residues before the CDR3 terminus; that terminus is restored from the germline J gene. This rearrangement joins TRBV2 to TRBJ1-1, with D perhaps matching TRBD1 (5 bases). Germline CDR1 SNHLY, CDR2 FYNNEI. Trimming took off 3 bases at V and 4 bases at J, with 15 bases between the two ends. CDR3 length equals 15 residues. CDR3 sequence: CASSEQGGRGTEAFF. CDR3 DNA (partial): TGTGCCAGCAGTGAGCAGGGAGGCCGAGGCACTGAA.

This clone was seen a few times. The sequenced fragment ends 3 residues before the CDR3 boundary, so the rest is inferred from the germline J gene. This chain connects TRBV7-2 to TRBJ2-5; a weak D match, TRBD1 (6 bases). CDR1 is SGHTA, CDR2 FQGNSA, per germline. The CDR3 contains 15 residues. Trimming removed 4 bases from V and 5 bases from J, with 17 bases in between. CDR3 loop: CASSWRQDPGETQYF. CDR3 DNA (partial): TGTGCCAGCAGCTGGAGACAGGACCCAGGGGAGACC.

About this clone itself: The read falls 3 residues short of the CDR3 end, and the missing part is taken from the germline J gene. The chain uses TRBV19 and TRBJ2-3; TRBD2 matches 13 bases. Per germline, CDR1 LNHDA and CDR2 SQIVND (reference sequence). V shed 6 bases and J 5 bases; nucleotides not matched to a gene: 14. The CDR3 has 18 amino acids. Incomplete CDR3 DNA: TGTGCCAGTAGGGACAGGGGTACTAGCGGGGGGGCAGGAGATACG. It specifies CASRDRGTSGGAGDT. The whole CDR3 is CASRDRGTSGGAGDTQYF.

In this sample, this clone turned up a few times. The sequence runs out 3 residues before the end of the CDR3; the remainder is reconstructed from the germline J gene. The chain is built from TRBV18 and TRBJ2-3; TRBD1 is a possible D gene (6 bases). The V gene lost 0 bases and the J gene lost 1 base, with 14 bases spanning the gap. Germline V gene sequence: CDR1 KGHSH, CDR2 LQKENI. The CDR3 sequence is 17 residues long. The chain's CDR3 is CASSPPKLAGGTDTQYF. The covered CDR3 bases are TGTGCCAGCTCACCACCAAAATTAGCAGGGGGCACAGATACG.

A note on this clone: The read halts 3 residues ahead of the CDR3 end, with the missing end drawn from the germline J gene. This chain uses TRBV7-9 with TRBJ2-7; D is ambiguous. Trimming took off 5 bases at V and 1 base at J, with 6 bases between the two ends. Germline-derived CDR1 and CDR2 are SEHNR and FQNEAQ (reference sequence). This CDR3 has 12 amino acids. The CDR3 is CASSPGSYEQYF. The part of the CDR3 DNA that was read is TGTGCCAGCAGCCCCGGTTCCTACGAG.

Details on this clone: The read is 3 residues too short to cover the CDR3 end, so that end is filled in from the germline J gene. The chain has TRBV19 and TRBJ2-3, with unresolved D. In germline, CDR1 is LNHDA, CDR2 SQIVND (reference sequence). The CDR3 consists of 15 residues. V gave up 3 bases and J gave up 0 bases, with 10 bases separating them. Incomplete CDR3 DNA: TGTGCCAGTAGTATGCAAGCTTCTAGCACAGATACG. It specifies CASSMQASSTDT. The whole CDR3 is CASSMQASSTDTQYF.

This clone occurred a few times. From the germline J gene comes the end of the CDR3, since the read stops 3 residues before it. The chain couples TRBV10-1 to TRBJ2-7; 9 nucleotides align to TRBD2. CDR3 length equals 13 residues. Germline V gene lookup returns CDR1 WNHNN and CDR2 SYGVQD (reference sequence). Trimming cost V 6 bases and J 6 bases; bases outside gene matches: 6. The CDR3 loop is CASRPGLAGEQYF. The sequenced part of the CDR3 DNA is TGCGCCAGCAGGCCGGGACTAGCTGGCGAG.